Listed below are T cell receptor beta chains from one sample, sequenced in a study of cytomegalovirus exposure and HLA in healthy donors. Using immunoSEQ multiplex PCR, the repertoire was profiled, and TCRdb retains in-frame clones only, with some absent. The record lists about 99,000 clones, of which the ten most abundant hold less than 4%. Sequenced input: PBMCs. The receptors were gathered from a man aged 40-55 years in good health and CMV-seronegative. CDR3s include the opening cysteine and the closing phenylalanine or tryptophan. Each record gives: J gene, D gene, V gene, CDR3 DNA, CDR3 protein. The D gene is left open where the match is weak.

TRBJ2-3 NA TRBV15 TGTGCCACCAGCAGAGTTAGAATTTATTCTAGCACAGATACGCAGTATTTT CATSRVRIYSSTDTQYF
TRBJ1-1 TRBD1 TRBV14 TGTGCCAGCAGCACTAGGGGGCTAGGCACTGAAGCTTTCTTT CASSTRGLGTEAFF
TRBJ2-2 NA TRBV9 TGTGCCAGCGGGCAGTACACCGGGGAGCTGTTTTTT CASGQYTGELFF
TRBJ1-2 TRBD1 TRBV28 TGTGCCAGCAGTTTATGGAGGGACAGGGGCATTAACTATGGCTACACCTTC CASSLWRDRGINYGYTF
TRBJ2-5 NA TRBV18 TGTGCCAGCTCACCAAGGGACATCCAAGAGACCCAGTACTTC CASSPRDIQETQYF
TRBJ1-1 TRBD1 TRBV6-1 TGTGCCAGCAGGACAGGGGGGAGTACTGAAGCTTTCTTT CASRTGGSTEAFF
TRBJ1-1 NA TRBV5-4 TGTGCCAGCAGCTTGGAGAGGATGAACACTGAAGCTTTCTTT CASSLERMNTEAFF
TRBJ1-1 TRBD1 TRBV7-9 TGTGCCAGCAGGTCTCAGGGGGCAGGAACTGAAGCTTTCTTT CASRSQGAGTEAFF
TRBJ2-7 TRBD1 TRBV2 TGTGCCAGTCAAACCGGGACAGGGGGCGAGCAGTACTTC CASQTGTGGEQYF
TRBJ2-7 NA TRBV14 TGTGCCAGCAGCCAATCCAGGGCCTACGAGCAGTACTTC CASSQSRAYEQYF
TRBJ2-3 TRBD1 TRBV28 TGTGCCAGCAGTACCGGGACAGGGGGCACAGATACGCAGTATTTT CASSTGTGGTDTQYF
TRBJ2-7 TRBD2 TRBV9 TGTGCCAGCAGCCGGGGGGGCGACTCGCTCGGTAGTCGCTACGAGCAGTACTTC CASSRGGDSLGSRYEQYF
TRBJ1-1 NA TRBV7-2 TGTGCCAGCAGCTTACTCGCGTACACTGAAGCTTTCTTT CASSLLAYTEAFF
TRBJ1-2 NA TRBV4-1 TGCGCCAGCCGGATCGGGGACTATGGCTACACCTTC CASRIGDYGYTF